Shown below are 10 T cell receptor beta chains from a single sample sequenced in a study of T cell changes during pregnancy in multiple sclerosis (dated by TCRdb to about 2019). The protocol used for the library was the immunoSEQ multiplex PCR assay. TCRdb took over this immuneACCESS table, retaining in-frame rearrangements with V and J assigned. Such tables are incomplete; in checked studies, under half of the missing clones stem from an unresolved V gene, and the remainder is unexplained. The sample contains about 40,000 clones, approximately 91% of them found a single time. The ten largest account for more than 1.4% of the sample. The sequenced sample consisted of PBMCs (not recorded whether the cells were cultured). These TCRs come from a female donor with multiple sclerosis, enrolled in a pregnancy study.

The chain employs TRBV4-1 and TRBJ2-1; no clear D. V lost 4 bases and J 6 bases, leaving 10 bases between the germline ends. Germline values: CDR1 MGHRA, CDR2 YSYEKL. The CDR3 extends over 13 amino acids. CDR3 bases: TGCGCCAGCAGCCTCTCTAAACCCAATGAGCAGTTCTTC. Residues: CASSLSKPNEQFF.

The V gene is TRBV18, the J gene TRBJ2-2; no reliable D call. CDR3 length: 11 residues. Trimming took off 6 bases at V and 14 bases at J, with 13 bases between the two ends. The germline V gene encodes CDR1 KGHSH and CDR2 LQKENI. The CDR3: CASSERSNLFF. CDR3 in DNA: TGTGCCAGCTCCGAGCGCTCCAATCTGTTTTTT.

The V and J genes are TRBV28 and TRBJ2-5, with a weak D call TRBD1 (5 bases). CDR3 length: 13 amino acids. V lost 3 bases and J 5 bases, leaving 10 bases between the germline ends. Germline V gives CDR1 MDHEN, CDR2 SYDVKM. The DNA of the CDR3 is TGTGCCAGCAGTTTCCGGCAGGGCGAGACCCAGTACTTC. This gives the protein CASSFRQGETQYF. The whole variable domain, remainder taken from reference TRBV28 and TRBJ2-5, is DVKVTQSSRYLVKRTGEKVFLECVQDMDHENMFWYRQDPGLGLRLIYFSYDVKMKEKGDIPEGYSVSREKKERFSLILESASTNQTSMYLCASSFRQGETQYFGPGTRLLVL.

Only one count was recorded for this clone. V is TRBV4-1 and J is TRBJ2-3; 9 bases agree with TRBD1. After removal of 2 bases from V and 0 bases from J, the junction contained 12 bases not matched to a gene. The CDR3 length is 19 residues. CDR1 MGHRA and CDR2 YSYEKL come from the germline V gene. The DNA of the CDR3 is TGCGCCAGCAGCCAATTATTAGCTGGCGGGACAGGGAGCACAGATACGCAGTATTTT. It specifies CASSQLLAGGTGSTDTQYF.

The gene calls are TRBV12-1 and TRBJ2-2; the listed D gene, TRBD2, was not tested against the DNA. TRBV12-1 is designated a pseudogene. This CDR3 is built from 18 residues. Here the CDR3 DNA reads TGTGCCAGCAGCCAAACCCAGACTAGCGGGAGGCCCTCCGGGGAGCTGTTTTTT. Amino acids: CASSQTQTSGRPSGELFF.

This clone appeared a single time. The chain links TRBV19 to TRBJ2-1; 15 bases line up with TRBD2. Germline V CDR1 and CDR2: LNHDA, SQIVND (reference sequence). V lost 8 bases, J lost 13 bases, and 12 bases stayed unmatched. CDR3 length: 15 residues. The CDR3 region is CASSKGGTSGRKQFF. The CDR3 nucleotides read TGTGCCAGTTCAAAGGGGGGGACTAGCGGGAGGAAACAGTTCTTC.

This clone was recorded once. V and J are TRBV12-5 and TRBJ2-1; possibly TRBD1 for D (6 bases). Trimming removed 2 bases from V and 4 bases from J, with 15 bases in between. The CDR3 is 16 amino acids. Germline CDR1 reads LGHNT; CDR2 reads FRNRAP. DNA of the CDR3: TGTGCTAGTGGTTTGTTGCTGGGGGCGGGTTACAATGAGCAGTTCTTC. Translation: CASGLLLGAGYNEQFF.

This clone was seen a single time. The chain is built from TRBV7-6 and TRBJ1-4; the D gene is possibly TRBD1 (5 bases). CDR1 SGHVS and CDR2 FNYEAQ come from the germline V gene. Trimming cost V 8 bases and J 8 bases, with 18 bases left between them. The CDR3 runs 14 residues. CDR3 sequence (DNA): TGTGCCAGCTCGACCCAGGGAGGATTAGAAAAACTGTTTTTT. Translation: CASSTQGGLEKLFF. The full variable domain, its missing parts supplied by reference TRBV7-6 and TRBJ1-4, is GAGVSQSPRYKVTKRGQDVALRCDPISGHVSLYWYRQALGQGPEFLTYFNYEAQQDKSGLPNDRFSAERPEGSISTLTIQRTEQRDSAMYRCASSTQGGLEKLFFGSGTQLSVL.

The V call is TRBV19, the J call TRBJ2-2; 8 nucleotides align to TRBD1. The germline CDR1 and CDR2 sequences are LNHDA and SQIVND (reference sequence). Unmatched junction bases numbered 4, after V lost 6 bases and J lost 4 bases. The CDR3 is made up of 14 amino acids. The CDR3, as DNA: TGTGCCAGTAGCCAGGGGGCGATCACCGGGGAGCTGTTTTTT. As protein: CASSQGAITGELFF.

The genes are TRBV27 and TRBJ2-5, with 8 bases that match TRBD1. Germline-derived CDR1 and CDR2 are MNHEY and SMNVEV (reference sequence). The ends lost 10 bases at V and 3 bases at J; junction bases unmatched: 13. The CDR3 sequence is 15 residues long. Here the CDR3 reads CATRRQGKNEETQYF. CDR3 DNA sequence: TGTGCCACCCGAAGACAGGGGAAGAATGAAGAGACCCAGTACTTC.